These T cell receptor beta chains were read from a single sample in a study of response to subunit inactivated influenza vaccine. Each CDR3 protein gets one entry after TCRdb re-called the RT-PCR reads with MiXCR. The table includes roughly 290,000 distinct CDR3 sequences, 21% detected once. The specimen comprised PBMCs from blood, sampled approximately 20 months after vaccination. The receptors shown here come from a man in his fifties or sixties who received an inactivated influenza vaccine. Each CDR3 is given with its conserved first and last residue. The D gene is left open where the match is weak. The size entry is marked missing in some rows and otherwise reads once, few, many or a size class.

few	.	TRBJ2-3	TRBV3-1	TGTGCCAGCAGCCAAGTCACAGATACGCAGTATTTT	CASSQVTDTQYF
.	.	TRBJ2-1	TRBV6-2/TRBV6-3	TGTGCCAGCAGTTACTCTACGGAAACCAATGAGCAGTTCTTC	CASSYSTETNEQFF
many	.	TRBJ1-1	TRBV4-1	TGCGCCAGCAGCCAAGGGGGTTTTGTGGCTGAAGCTTTCTTT	CASSQGGFVAEAFF
few	TRBD1	TRBJ1-1	TRBV12-3/TRBV12-4	TGTGCCAGCAGCCAGACAGGGGAAGCTTTCTTT	CASSQTGEAFF
many	TRBD1	TRBJ1-2	TRBV4-3	TGCGCCAGCAGCCAATTTTCCAGGGGGCTTGCTGGCTACACCTTC	CASSQFSRGLAGYTF
.	.	TRBJ2-1	TRBV5-1	TGCGCCAGCAGCTTGCCGGACGCTTGGGGGTACAATGAGCAGTTCTTC	CASSLPDAWGYNEQFF
.	.	TRBJ1-5	TRBV5-1	TGCGCCAGCAGGGGGGGCGATGATCAGCCCCAGCATTTT	CASRGGDDQPQHF
.	.	TRBJ2-1	TRBV12-3/TRBV12-4	TGTGCCAGCAGTTTCAGCCCGGGGGCCGTGGCACACAATGAGCAGTTCTTC	CASSFSPGAVAHNEQFF
.	.	TRBJ1-1	TRBV28	TGTGCCAGCAGTTTCGATCAGGCGAGGACTGAAGCTTTCTTT	CASSFDQARTEAFF
.	.	TRBJ1-2	TRBV5-5	TGTGCCAGCAGCTACATCTCAGGGCGAGGGAACCATGGCTACACCTTC	CASSYISGRGNHGYTF
few	.	TRBJ2-7	TRBV5-1	TGCGCCAGCAGCTTGGCGGGATCCACCTACGAGCAGTACTTC	CASSLAGSTYEQYF
few	TRBD2	TRBJ2-7	TRBV4-2	TGTGCCAGCAGCCACCCCAAGGGCGGGGGAAGCTCCTACGAGCAGTACTTC	CASSHPKGGGSSYEQYF
few	.	TRBJ2-1	TRBV11-2	TGTGCCAGCAGCCCGGCGGGTAGCTCCTACAATGAGCAGTTCTTC	CASSPAGSSYNEQFF
.	TRBD1	TRBJ2-7	TRBV6-2/TRBV6-3	TGTGCCAGCAGTTACGGGACGTTGAGGGGGCGTAGCTCCTACGAGCAGTACTTC	CASSYGTLRGRSSYEQYF
few	.	TRBJ1-5	TRBV15	TGTGCCACCAGCAGAGGGGGAACAGGGTCTAATCAGCCCCAGCATTTT	CATSRGGTGSNQPQHF
.	.	TRBJ1-5	TRBV5-5	TGTGCCAGCAGCTTGGGACCCTCGCTGAGCGCTAATCAGCCCCAGCATTTT	CASSLGPSLSANQPQHF